Listed below are T cell receptor beta chains from one sample, sequenced in a study of vaccination and CD4 T cells after COVID-19. TCRdb ran MiXCR on the PCR reads and lists one entry per CDR3 protein. The sample contains some 14,000 distinct CDR3 sequences, 50% to 65% of which appear only once. Their antigens are not known. Source material: CD4+ T cells from blood, cultured in vitro. These receptors were obtained from a human donor who had recovered from COVID-19. The CDR3 runs from the conserved cysteine through the conserved F or W. D genes are given only for firm matches. Only part of the rows carry a size: once, few, many, or a class if the clone is expanded.

d_call	clone_size	v_call	j_call	cdr3_aa	cdr3_nt
-	few	TRBV20-1	TRBJ1-1	CSAKTDLNTEAFF	TGCAGTGCTAAGACAGATCTGAACACTGAAGCTTTCTTT
-	few	TRBV2	TRBJ2-2	CASSEALPTGELFF	TGTGCCAGCAGTGAAGCACTGCCAACCGGGGAGCTGTTTTTT
TRBD2	-	TRBV11-1	TRBJ2-2	CASSFHLAANTGELFF	TGTGCCAGCAGCTTTCACCTAGCGGCGAACACCGGGGAGCTGTTTTTT
-	-	TRBV30	TRBJ2-4	CAFRVWDRQNIQYF	TGTGCCTTCCGGGTCTGGGACCGCCAAAACATTCAGTACTTC
-	few	TRBV7-8	TRBJ1-1	CASSLASGARGAFF	TGTGCCAGCAGCTTAGCATCGGGGGCGCGTGGGGCTTTCTTT
TRBD1	-	TRBV20-1	TRBJ1-6	CSARERGPRGRDSPLHF	TGCAGTGCTAGAGAACGGGGACCCAGGGGGCGAGATTCACCCCTCCACTTT
-	-	TRBV10-3	TRBJ2-2	CAITTAGELFF	TGTGCCATCACGACCGCCGGGGAGCTGTTTTTT
-	few	TRBV28	TRBJ1-2	CASSLSGQGGGYTF	TGTGCCAGCAGTTTGTCAGGGCAGGGAGGAGGCTACACCTTC
-	-	TRBV10-3	TRBJ2-3	CAISVADTQYF	TGTGCCATCAGTGTGGCAGATACGCAGTATTTT
-	-	TRBV6-1	TRBJ1-4	CASRSPATNEKLFF	TGTGCCAGCCGAAGTCCGGCAACTAATGAAAAACTGTTTTTT
TRBD2	-	TRBV20-1	TRBJ2-1	CSAQTGTSGRWGNEQFF	TGCAGTGCTCAAACCGGGACTAGCGGGAGATGGGGGAATGAGCAGTTCTTC
TRBD2	-	TRBV6-4	TRBJ2-1	CASSDSEASGSSKNEQFF	TGTGCCAGCAGTGACTCTGAGGCTAGCGGGAGTAGTAAGAATGAGCAGTTCTTC
TRBD1	-	TRBV7-9	TRBJ2-1	CASSPLRGNYNEQFF	TGTGCCAGCAGCCCACTCAGGGGGAACTACAATGAGCAGTTCTTC
TRBD1	-	TRBV27	TRBJ2-7	CASRAGTGGLWYEQYF	TGTGCCAGCAGGGCCGGGACAGGGGGCTTGTGGTACGAGCAGTACTTC
TRBD2	-	TRBV2	TRBJ2-3	CASRTSGTDTQYF	TGTGCCAGCAGGACTAGCGGCACAGATACGCAGTATTTT
-	-	TRBV10-3	TRBJ2-5	CATRATGRGEETQYF	TGTGCCACTAGGGCCACGGGGCGCGGGGAAGAGACCCAGTACTTC
-	-	TRBV6-1	TRBJ1-1	CASSERRNEAFF	TGTGCCAGCAGTGAAAGGCGGAACGAAGCTTTCTTT
-	once	TRBV7-2	TRBJ1-1	CASSLGVSWDTEAFF	TGTGCCAGCAGCTTAGGCGTCAGCTGGGACACTGAAGCTTTCTTT
-	-	TRBV2	TRBJ1-5	CASSLRADSNQPQHF	TGTGCCAGCAGTTTAAGGGCCGATAGCAATCAGCCCCAGCATTTT
TRBD1	-	TRBV12-3/TRBV12-4	TRBJ2-5	CASSLGQGRQETQYF	TGTGCCAGCAGTTTAGGACAGGGCCGCCAAGAGACCCAGTACTTC
TRBD2	few	TRBV24-1	TRBJ2-2	CATSGTSGKNTGELFF	TGTGCCACCAGTGGGACTAGCGGAAAGAACACCGGGGAGCTGTTTTTT
-	-	TRBV12-3/TRBV12-4	TRBJ1-2	CASSLTNYGYTF	TGTGCCAGCAGTTTAACTAACTATGGCTACACCTTC
-	-	TRBV20-1	TRBJ1-1	CSAPATGFGAFF	TGCAGTGCTCCCGCCACGGGGTTTGGAGCTTTCTTT
-	-	TRBV20-1	TRBJ2-4	CSARDLTGLAKNIQYF	TGCAGTGCTAGAGATCTGACAGGACTAGCCAAAAACATTCAGTACTTC
-	-	TRBV7-3	TRBJ2-1	CASSLDTSEQFF	TGTGCCAGCAGCTTAGATACTAGCGAGCAGTTCTTC
-	few	TRBV15	TRBJ2-2	CATSSNQHGELFF	TGTGCCACCAGCTCTAATCAGCACGGGGAGCTGTTTTTT
-	-	TRBV4-2	TRBJ2-6	CASSQEVARIRGANVLTF	TGTGCCAGCAGCCAAGAAGTAGCGCGCATACGTGGGGCCAACGTCCTGACTTTC
TRBD2	-	TRBV20-1	TRBJ2-1	CSSTREGRDNEQFF	TGCAGTTCGACGCGGGAGGGCCGCGACAATGAGCAGTTCTTC
TRBD2	few	TRBV20-1	TRBJ2-1	CSARSTGRDEQFF	TGCAGTGCTAGATCGACTGGGAGGGACGAGCAGTTCTTC
-	-	TRBV11-2	TRBJ2-5	CASSLGPLLRETQYF	TGTGCCAGCAGCTTGGGGCCGCTCCTTCGGGAGACCCAGTACTTC
TRBD2	-	TRBV6-1	TRBJ2-1	CASRDRLAGSYNEQFF	TGTGCCAGCAGAGACCGACTAGCGGGTTCCTACAATGAGCAGTTCTTC
-	-	TRBV19	TRBJ1-1	CASKPNSNTEAFF	TGTGCCAGTAAGCCAAACTCGAACACTGAAGCTTTCTTT
-	-	TRBV7-2	TRBJ2-1	CASSFQGPQFF	TGTGCCAGCAGCTTCCAGGGGCCGCAGTTCTTC
-	once	TRBV7-9	TRBJ2-3	CASSLDGNTDTQYF	TGTGCCAGCAGCTTAGACGGGAACACAGATACGCAGTATTTT
-	-	TRBV9	TRBJ1-2	CASSVGTGWTNYGYTF	TGTGCCAGCAGCGTAGGAACAGGATGGACTAACTATGGCTACACCTTC
TRBD1	few	TRBV2	TRBJ1-1	CASSDRGLGTEAFF	TGTGCCAGCAGTGACAGGGGGCTAGGCACTGAAGCTTTCTTT
-	few	TRBV20-1	TRBJ1-2	CSARDRTYGYTF	TGCAGTGCTAGAGACAGGACCTATGGCTACACCTTC